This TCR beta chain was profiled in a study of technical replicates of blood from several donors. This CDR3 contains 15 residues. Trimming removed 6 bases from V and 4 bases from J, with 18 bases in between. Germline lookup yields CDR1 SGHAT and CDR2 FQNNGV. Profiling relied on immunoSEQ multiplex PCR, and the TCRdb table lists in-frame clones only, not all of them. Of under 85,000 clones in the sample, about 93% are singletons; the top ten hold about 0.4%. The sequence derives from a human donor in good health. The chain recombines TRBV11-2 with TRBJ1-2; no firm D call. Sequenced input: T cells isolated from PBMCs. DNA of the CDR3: TGTGCCAGCAGAAAGCTATCAGACACTGCCTATGGCTACACCTTC. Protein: CASRKLSDTAYGYTF.